This T cell receptor beta chain is drawn from a study of regulatory T cells in long-lasting Graves disease. The CDR3 has 14 residues. CDR1 and CDR2 from the germline V gene are SGHTA and FQGTGA. V gave up 3 bases and J gave up 10 bases, with 13 bases separating them. Notes on this clonotype: What it binds is not known.

Whole-study results and caveats: Persistent Graves' patients possessed reduced TCR diversity relative to recently diagnosed ones.

For TCR beta, libraries came from iRepertoire HTBI primers and Arm-PCR of CDR3 regions. MiXCR was run by TCRdb on the multiplex PCR reads, yielding one entry per CDR3 protein. The data contain around 400,000 distinct CDR3 sequences, approximately 12% of them singletons. Time point described: newly diagnosed GD, antithyroid drugs for less than 3 months. From PBMCs, RNA was extracted and then used to make the TCR library. The same specimen was also included in a second study, on T cells in Graves' hyperthyroidism and ophthalmopathy. As that study records: TCR CDR3 regions were first amplified by RT-PCR with HTBI primers. Ophthalmopathy and stable hyperthyroidism were separated by a 13 V-J model.

This sequence originates from a young woman with Graves disease. Material: peripheral blood mononuclear cells (PBMCs), obtained at new diagnosis, from a patient treated with antithyroid drugs. This sequence joins TRBV7-3 and TRBJ1-6; a possible D gene is TRBD1 (5 bases). The DNA for the CDR3 is TGTGCCAGCAGCTTGGGACCTTGGGGGTCACCCCTCCACTTT. This gives the protein CASSLGPWGSPLHF. The full variable domain, with the rest looked up from reference TRBV7-3 and TRBJ1-6, is GAGVSQTPSNKVTEKGKYVELRCDPISGHTALYWYRQSLGQGPEFLIYFQGTGAADDSGLPNDRFFAVRPEGSVSTLKIQRTERGDSAVYLCASSLGPWGSPLHFGNGTRLTVT.